Detailed here is one TCR beta chain. Its antigen remains unidentified. This sample stems from a study of blood T cells in healthy people across ages. Study findings and constraints: Estimates of total diversity, which came from one million sequenced T cells, were considered to be underestimates.

In germline, CDR1 is MNHNY, CDR2 SVGAGI (reference sequence). Between the trimmed V and J ends, which lost 10 bases and 1 base, there was a span of 22 bases. The CDR3 length is 16 residues. Sample-barcoded 5' priming and a J-beta primer mix drove a second PCR of 7 to 11 cycles. TCRdb itself ran the 5' RACE reads through MiXCR, one entry per CDR3 protein. This repertoire shows about 670,000 distinct CDR3 sequences, around two fifths found once; its top ten account for about 32%. Sequencing was performed on blood. This sequence was found in a man older than 75 in good health. The rearrangement joins TRBV6-6 to TRBJ1-1; weak D call: TRBD1 (6 bases). The CDR3 loop is CATRPRQVLTNTEAFF. CDR3 sequence (DNA): TGTGCCACGCGCCCCAGACAGGTATTGACGAACACTGAAGCTTTCTTT.